A single sample gave rise to the 28 T cell receptor beta chains below, sequenced in a study of Graves' ophthalmopathy and Graves' hyperthyroidism. Investigators amplified TCR beta CDR3 regions from RNA transcripts. An opening RT-PCR round employed HTBI primers and preceded a second-round multiplex PCR. TCRdb reanalysed the multiplex PCR reads using MiXCR and keeps one entry per CDR3 protein. The sample has about 180,000 distinct CDR3 sequences, over 35% seen once. Input material: peripheral blood. The origin of the receptors is a woman aged 40 to 55 with Graves' ophthalmopathy.

The table lists this clonotype with many counts. The chain carries TRBV6-6 and TRBJ2-7; 8 nucleotides line up with TRBD1. From germline, CDR1 is MNHNY and CDR2 SVGAGI (reference sequence). The CDR3 sequence is 14 residues long. V shed 7 bases and J 0 bases; nucleotides not matched to a gene: 5. CDR3 amino acids: CASKRGQGSYEQYF. The CDR3 DNA reads TGTGCCAGCAAGAGAGGACAGGGCTCCTACGAGCAGTACTTC.

The chain recombines TRBV4-3 with TRBJ2-5; tentatively, D is TRBD1 (6 bases). The CDR3 length is 13 residues. CDR1 LGHNA and CDR2 YSLEER come from the germline V gene. The germline V and J ends were trimmed by 0 bases and 4 bases, with 6 bases remaining between them. The CDR3 region has the DNA TGCGCCAGCAGCCAAGACAGGGGAGAGACCCAGTACTTC. Its protein product is CASSQDRGETQYF.

This clonotype was observed at least ten times. The genes are TRBV12-3 or TRBV12-4 and TRBJ1-1; tentatively, D is TRBD1 (6 bases). The CDR3 extends over 14 amino acids. V shed 6 bases and J shed 0 bases, with 11 bases lying between them. CDR3 sequence: CASSRRGMNTEAFF. CDR3 DNA: TGTGCCAGCAGCCGCAGGGGAATGAACACTGAAGCTTTCTTT.

CDR3: CASSLGELSNQPQHF. The CDR3 bases are TGTGCCAGCAGCTTAGGGGAACTGAGCAATCAGCCCCAGCATTTT. V is TRBV7-8 and J is TRBJ1-5; D remains unclear. Trimming pared 1 base from V and 1 base from J, leaving 8 bases between. The germline gives CDR1 SGHVS, CDR2 FQNEAQ. This CDR3 has 15 residues. The full variable domain, with the rest looked up from reference TRBV7-8 and TRBJ1-5, is GAGVSQSPRYKVAKRGQDVALRCDPISGHVSLFWYQQALGQGPEFLTYFQNEAQLDKSGLPSDRFFAERPEGSVSTLKIQRTQQEDSAVYLCASSLGELSNQPQHFGDGTRLSIL.

This clonotype came up a few times. The chain is built from TRBV12-3 or TRBV12-4 and TRBJ2-7; D unresolved. Trimming took 1 base from V and 6 from J, leaving 10 bases between them. The CDR3 sequence is 13 residues long. The CDR3 DNA reads TGTGCCAGCAGTTTAGGGACCCCCCGCGAGCAGTACTTC. It yields the protein CASSLGTPREQYF.

This clonotype was counted many times. This chain links TRBV10-3 with TRBJ1-5; D unclear. Germline lookup yields CDR1 ENHRY and CDR2 SYGVKD. The CDR3 is made up of 13 amino acids. Between the trimmed V and J ends, which lost 0 bases and 6 bases, there was a span of 6 bases. This CDR3 reads CAISESLSQPQHF. DNA for the CDR3: TGTGCCATCAGTGAGTCGTTGTCTCAGCCCCAGCATTTT.

CDR3 DNA sequence: TGTGCCAGCAGTCCAGGGGCTGAAGCTTTCTTT. Translated, it gives CASSPGAEAFF. V is TRBV6-4 and J is TRBJ1-1, with D perhaps matching TRBD1 (6 bases). Trimming shortened V by 5 bases and J by 6 bases, and 7 bases separated the two germline ends. Germline-derived CDR1 and CDR2 are MRHNA and SNTAGT. There are 11 residues in the CDR3.

This clonotype has ten or more counts. The genes are TRBV6-5 and TRBJ1-5, with D possibly TRBD1 on 5 matching bases. The CDR3 contains 13 residues. With 6 bases removed from V and 6 bases from J, the gap between germline ends came to 12 bases. Germline loops: CDR1 MNHEY, CDR2 SVGAGI. The CDR3 spells CASSSQGFQPQHF. The CDR3, as DNA: TGTGCCAGCAGCAGCCAGGGTTTTCAGCCCCAGCATTTT.

The table lists this clonotype with many counts. This rearrangement joins TRBV28 to TRBJ1-5, with TRBD1 as a possible D gene (5 bases). V was shortened by 3 bases and J by 4 bases, with 13 bases between the two germline ends. Germline CDR1 and CDR2: MDHEN and SYDVKM. The CDR3 consists of 15 residues. CDR3 in amino acids: CASSFWGTRNQPQHF. For the CDR3, the DNA is TGTGCCAGCAGTTTCTGGGGGACGAGGAATCAGCCCCAGCATTTT.

At least ten counts were recorded for this clonotype. The chain combines TRBV28 with TRBJ2-7; tentatively, D is TRBD1 or TRBD2 (5 bases each). Germline CDR1 and CDR2: MDHEN and SYDVKM. The V and J ends lost 2 bases and 3 bases respectively, with 14 bases between them. This CDR3 spans 15 amino acids. As DNA, the CDR3 is TGTGCCAGCAGTTTACCCAGGGACGGAGACTACGAGCAGTACTTC. This encodes CASSLPRDGDYEQYF.

This clonotype was recorded at least ten times. The genes are TRBV24-1 and TRBJ2-5; D unclear. Trimming took off 3 bases at V and 5 bases at J, with 12 bases between the two ends. Germline V gene sequence: CDR1 KGHDR, CDR2 SFDVKD. The CDR3 runs 14 residues. The CDR3 sequence is CATSDGRMWETQYF. CDR3 DNA: TGTGCCACCAGTGATGGTCGTATGTGGGAGACCCAGTACTTC.

This clonotype was detected ten times or more. The V call is TRBV28, the J call TRBJ1-2, with 7 bases that match TRBD1. The CDR3 loop spans 13 amino acids. The germline V gene has CDR1 MDHEN and CDR2 SYDVKM. V shed 7 bases and J 11 bases; nucleotides not matched to a gene: 13. The CDR3 DNA reads TGTGCCAGCAAATCCGGGACAGTCCTAATGTACACCTTC. This sequence encodes CASKSGTVLMYTF.

This CDR3 is CASSQYPSGRRDEQYF. CDR3 in DNA: TGTGCCAGCAGTCAGTACCCTAGCGGGAGAAGGGACGAGCAGTACTTC. V is TRBV28 and J is TRBJ2-7; TRBD2 matches 10 bases. The germline CDR1 and CDR2 sequences are MDHEN and SYDVKM. The CDR3 length is 16 residues. V shed 5 bases and J 5 bases; nucleotides not matched to a gene: 12.

This clonotype was seen more than once but under ten times. CDR3 loop: CASSHRASNQPQHF. For the CDR3, the DNA is TGCGCCAGCAGCCACAGGGCAAGCAATCAGCCCCAGCATTTT. The chain recombines TRBV4-3 with TRBJ1-5; possibly TRBD1 for D (5 bases). CDR3 size: 14 residues. Germline lookup yields CDR1 LGHNA and CDR2 YSLEER. V shed 3 bases and J shed 1 base, with 7 bases lying between them.

This clonotype has ten or more counts. The chain carries TRBV7-6 and TRBJ2-3; 11 nucleotides align to TRBD2. Germline CDR1 SGHVS, CDR2 FNYEAQ. The J segment lost 5 bases and the V segment lost 1 base, leaving 2 bases of the junction unmatched. CDR3 size: 15 residues. DNA for the CDR3: TGTGCCAGCAGCTTAGTAGCGGGGGGGCAAGATACGCAGTATTTT. Protein product: CASSLVAGGQDTQYF. The whole variable domain, filled in from reference TRBV7-6 and TRBJ2-3, reads GAGVSQSPRYKVTKRGQDVALRCDPISGHVSLYWYRQALGQGPEFLTYFNYEAQQDKSGLPNDRFSAERPEGSISTLTIQRTEQRDSAMYRCASSLVAGGQDTQYFGPGTRLTVL.

This sequence joins TRBV28 and TRBJ2-7; TRBD2 aligns across 9 bases. CDR1 and CDR2 from the germline V gene are MDHEN and SYDVKM. V was pared by 6 bases and J by 2 bases, with 5 bases of the junction left unmatched. The CDR3 length is 14 residues. The DNA of the CDR3 is TGTGCCAGCAGGATAGCGGGAGAACCCTACGAGCAGTACTTC. It translates to CASRIAGEPYEQYF.

This clonotype showed up many times. The V call is TRBV18, the J call TRBJ1-1; D remains ambiguous. V lost 1 base and J 0 bases, leaving 6 bases between the germline ends. The CDR3 sequence is 14 residues long. Germline V lookup: CDR1 KGHSH, CDR2 LQKENI. The CDR3 region has the DNA TGTGCCAGCTCACCACAACCAGTGAACACTGAAGCTTTCTTT. Translated: CASSPQPVNTEAFF.

This clonotype was counted ten times or more. The chain couples TRBV11-1 to TRBJ2-7, with TRBD2 matching over 8 bases. V lost 0 bases, J lost 3 bases, and 10 bases stayed unmatched. CDR3 length: 17 residues. Per germline, CDR1 SGHAT and CDR2 FQDESV (reference sequence). CDR3 amino acids: CASSLAGGGQGIYEQYF. The CDR3 region has the DNA TGTGCCAGCAGCTTAGCCGGGGGGGGCCAGGGTATCTACGAGCAGTACTTC.

This clonotype was observed at least ten times. The CDR3: CATEGGNYGYTF. As DNA, the CDR3 is TGTGCCACCGAGGGCGGGAACTATGGCTACACCTTC. V usage is TRBV2 and J usage is TRBJ1-2, with D unclear. Looked up from germline, CDR1 is SNHLY and CDR2 is FYNNEI. V was pared by 10 bases and J by 2 bases, with 11 bases between. This CDR3 is 12 amino acids long.

The V call is TRBV24-1, the J call TRBJ2-4; 7 bases are shared with TRBD1. Germline trimming cut 9 bases from V and 2 bases from J; bases unmatched to any gene: 6. CDR3 length: 14 residues. The germline gives CDR1 KGHDR, CDR2 SFDVKD. CDR3 in amino acids: CATDPGQTKNIQYF. The DNA of the CDR3 is TGTGCCACCGACCCGGGACAGACCAAAAACATTCAGTACTTC.

This clonotype came up many times. The chain couples TRBV12-3 or TRBV12-4 to TRBJ2-7, with D possibly called TRBD1 or TRBD2 (5 bases each). The CDR3 is 14 amino acids. V was cut by 6 bases and J by 1 base, with 13 bases left in between. The CDR3 here is CASRPRDASYEQYF. DNA for the CDR3: TGTGCCAGCAGACCCCGGGACGCTTCCTACGAGCAGTACTTC.

This clonotype was seen ten or more times. The CDR3 bases are TGTGCCAGCAGATCGCGGGACGGTGAGACCCAGTACTTC. It yields the protein CASRSRDGETQYF. The V call is TRBV6-5, the J call TRBJ2-5; weak D call: TRBD2 (6 bases). Trimming shortened V by 6 bases and J by 5 bases, and 13 bases separated the two germline ends. The CDR3 loop spans 13 amino acids. Germline V gene lookup returns CDR1 MNHEY and CDR2 SVGAGI.

J is TRBJ2-7 and V is TRBV12-3 or TRBV12-4; TRBD2 aligns across 11 bases. The CDR3 length is 15 residues. J gave up 3 bases and V 6 bases, and 7 bases lay outside the gene matches. The CDR3 is CASSRPGTSGYEQYF. CDR3 sequence (DNA): TGTGCCAGCAGCAGACCCGGGACTAGCGGCTACGAGCAGTACTTC.

The chain links TRBV7-3 to TRBJ2-7; no clear D gene. The V gene's germline CDR1 is SGHTA and CDR2 FQGTGA. V was pared by 1 base and J by 0 bases, with 4 bases between. CDR3 length: 13 residues. As DNA, the CDR3 is TGTGCCAGCAGCTTAATGGCCTCCTACGAGCAGTACTTC. This gives the protein CASSLMASYEQYF.

The rearrangement joins TRBV9 to TRBJ2-7; 7 bases line up with TRBD1. Germline-derived CDR1 and CDR2 are SGDLS and YYNGEE. V lost 4 bases and J lost 5; bases outside the gene matches: 6. CDR3 length: 13 amino acids. The CDR3 sequence is CASSPTGFHEQYF. The CDR3 nucleotides are TGTGCCAGCAGCCCGACAGGGTTCCACGAGCAGTACTTC.

The chain recombines TRBV28 with TRBJ2-5; D possibly matches TRBD1 or TRBD2 (5 bases each). Germline V gene lookup returns CDR1 MDHEN and CDR2 SYDVKM. V gave up 7 bases and J gave up 2 bases, with 14 bases separating them. The CDR3 spans 14 residues. CDR3 DNA: TGTGCCAGCATGAGCCGGGACGGACAAGAGACCCAGTACTTC. Amino acids: CASMSRDGQETQYF.

The chain uses TRBV5-1 and TRBJ1-1; D may be TRBD1 (5 bases). This CDR3 spans 14 amino acids. V was pared by 2 bases and J by 4 bases, with 12 bases between. Germline CDR1 is SGHRS and CDR2 is YFSETQ. CDR3 protein: CASSFQGDGTEAFF. In nucleotides, the CDR3 is TGCGCCAGCAGCTTCCAAGGGGATGGCACTGAAGCTTTCTTT.

The V and J genes are TRBV29-1 and TRBJ1-1, with no clear D. Per the germline V gene, CDR1 is SQVTM and CDR2 is ANQGSEA. The CDR3 extends over 11 amino acids. The germline V and J ends were trimmed by 0 bases and 7 bases, with 6 bases remaining between them. The CDR3 spells CSVEDQVEAFF. CDR3 nucleotide sequence: TGCAGCGTTGAAGATCAAGTTGAAGCTTTCTTT.